This section outlines one T cell receptor beta chain sequence together with its context. The data belong to a study of OX40 agonist ivuxolimab in advanced cancers. Study-wide background: Intravenous ivuxolimab was administered to patients every 2 weeks at 0.01 to 10 mg/kg. Partial responses, seen in three patients, involved one hepatocellular carcinoma and two cutaneous melanomas.

Clones were sequenced by immunoSEQ multiplex PCR, and TCRdb holds only the in-frame ones, with some missing. The table shows approximately 43,000 clones, with around 87% occurring only once. The CDR3 extends over 15 amino acids. Germline CDR1 reads SGHNT; CDR2 reads YYREEE (reference sequence). V gave up 0 bases and J gave up 3 bases, with 12 bases separating them. Material: CD4+ or CD8+ T cells sorted from blood, obtained in a trial of the OX40 agonist ivuxolimab. The chain employs TRBV5-4 and TRBJ1-1, with D unresolved. The TCR sequence derives from an adult with an advanced solid tumor such as melanoma, head and neck, liver or kidney cancer. In DNA, the CDR3 is TGTGCCAGCAGCTTGGCTCTCGGTGGAGACACTGAAGCTTTCTTT. Amino acids: CASSLALGGDTEAFF.